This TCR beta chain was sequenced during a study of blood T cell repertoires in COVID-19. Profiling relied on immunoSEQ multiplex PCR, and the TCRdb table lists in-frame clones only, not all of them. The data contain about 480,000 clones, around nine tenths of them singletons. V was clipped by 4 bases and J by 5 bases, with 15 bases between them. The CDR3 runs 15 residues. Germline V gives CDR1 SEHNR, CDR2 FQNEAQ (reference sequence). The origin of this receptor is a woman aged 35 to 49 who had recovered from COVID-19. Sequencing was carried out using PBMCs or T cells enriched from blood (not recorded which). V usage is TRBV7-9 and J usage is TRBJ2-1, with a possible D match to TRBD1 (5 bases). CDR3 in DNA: TGTGCCAGCAGCTCAAGATTAGACAGAGACAATGAGCAGTTCTTC. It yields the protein CASSSRLDRDNEQFF.